There are a few counts of the clone carrying this TCR beta chain. What it binds is not known. TCRdb recomputed calls from the 5' RACE reads with MiXCR, one row per CDR3 protein. This table has 450,000 to 700,000 distinct CDR3 sequences, approximately 19% appearing once. The data were taken from a study of T-cell memory formation after mild COVID-19. For the study at large: Largely donor-specific sequence clusters came from two donors.

Findings and caveats of the study: Clones that shrank (day 15 to 85) were balanced CD4/CD8, whereas later expanders leaned CD4+.

There are 15 residues in the CDR3. The germline V gene encodes CDR1 DFQATT and CDR2 SNEGSKA (reference sequence). V shed 3 bases and J 6 bases; nucleotides not matched to a gene: 11. Sample: PBMCs or a T cell subset sorted from them (not recorded which). V gene TRBV20-1 combines with J gene TRBJ2-3, with 8 bases identical to TRBD1. The sequence was collected from an adult woman who had mild COVID-19 (a few samples of this study predate the infection). Cell type and time point are not known. CDR3 amino acids: CSASQSGQGTDTQYF. As DNA, the CDR3 is TGCAGTGCTAGTCAATCCGGACAGGGAACTGATACGCAGTATTTT.